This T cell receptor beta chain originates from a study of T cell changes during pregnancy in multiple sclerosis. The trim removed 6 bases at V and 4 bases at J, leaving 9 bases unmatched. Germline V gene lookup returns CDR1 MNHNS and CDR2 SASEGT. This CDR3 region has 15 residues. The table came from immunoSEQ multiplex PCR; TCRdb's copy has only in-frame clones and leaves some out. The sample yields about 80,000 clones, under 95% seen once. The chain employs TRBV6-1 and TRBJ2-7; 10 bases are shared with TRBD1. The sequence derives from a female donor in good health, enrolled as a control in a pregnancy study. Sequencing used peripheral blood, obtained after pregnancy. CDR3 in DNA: TGTGCCAGCAGAGAACCGGGACAGGGGTTGTACGAGCAGTACTTC. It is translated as CASREPGQGLYEQYF.